Presented here are 7 T cell receptor beta chains from one specimen sequenced in a study of cytomegalovirus exposure and HLA in healthy donors. In the PCR, 60 Vbeta and 13 Jbeta primers were used. Using immunoSEQ multiplex PCR, the repertoire was profiled, and TCRdb retains in-frame clones only, with some absent. In the table there are approximately 140,000 clones, just under 65% of which are singletons. Sequenced sample: PBMCs. The receptors were gathered from a woman in her fifties or sixties in good health and CMV-seropositive.

The V gene is TRBV5-8, the J gene TRBJ2-1, with TRBD1 identical over 10 bases. This CDR3 comprises 12 residues. Looked up from germline, CDR1 is SGHTS and CDR2 is YDEGEE. J was trimmed by 12 bases and V by 4 bases; bases with no gene match: 4. Written as DNA, the CDR3 is TGTGCCAGCAGCGGGACAGGGGTTGGGCAGTTCTTC. Residues: CASSGTGVGQFF.

This chain connects TRBV7-2 to TRBJ2-6; 7 bases align to TRBD2. Germline V gives CDR1 SGHTA, CDR2 FQGNSA. This CDR3 region has 22 residues. Losses at the gene ends were 0 bases for V and 4 bases for J; bases not matched to a gene: 21. The CDR3 DNA reads TGTGCCAGCAGCTTAGCGCGAAATTTTGGGGGAGGGCCTCGGGGAGGGGCCAACGTCCTGACTTTC. Its translation: CASSLARNFGGGPRGGANVLTF.

V usage is TRBV13 and J usage is TRBJ2-5; 10 bases agree with TRBD1. With 5 bases clipped from V and 4 bases from J, the junction kept 7 bases outside the gene matches. Germline lookup yields CDR1 PRHDT and CDR2 FYEKMQ (reference sequence). This CDR3 has 15 residues. The CDR3 loop is CASSTDRGRGETQYF. The CDR3, as DNA: TGTGCCAGCAGCACAGACAGGGGGCGCGGAGAGACCCAGTACTTC.

The genes are TRBV27 and TRBJ1-2, with D unclear. Germline CDR1 reads MNHEY; CDR2 reads SMNVEV (reference sequence). This CDR3 is built from 14 residues. Trimming cost V 3 bases and J 3 bases, with 11 bases left between them. CDR3 DNA: TGTGCCAGCAGTTTCCGGGAAAACCACTATGGCTACACCTTC. This codes for CASSFRENHYGYTF.

The chain joins TRBV29-1 to TRBJ1-3; no firm D call. Germline assignment: CDR1 SQVTM and CDR2 ANQGSEA. This CDR3 is built from 15 residues. V was cut by 4 bases and J by 0 bases, with 13 bases left in between. DNA for the CDR3: TGCAGCGTTGGAGAACTCAGGAACTCTGGAAACACCATATATTTT. This gives the protein CSVGELRNSGNTIYF.

This chain uses TRBV27 with TRBJ2-7; 8 positions agree with TRBD2. Germline assignment: CDR1 MNHEY and CDR2 SMNVEV (reference sequence). The CDR3 sequence is 14 residues long. V shed 6 bases and J 3 bases; nucleotides not matched to a gene: 7. This chain's CDR3 is CASRTIAGIYEQYF. DNA for the CDR3: TGTGCCAGCAGAACGATAGCGGGAATCTACGAGCAGTACTTC.

This clone was picked up a small number of times. The chain employs TRBV5-4 and TRBJ2-7, with D possibly TRBD2 on 6 matching bases. Germline V gene lookup returns CDR1 SGHNT and CDR2 YYREEE (reference sequence). V was pared by 2 bases and J by 2 bases, with 14 bases between. The CDR3 has 15 amino acids. CDR3 region: CASSFNPGGTYEQYF. The CDR3 nucleotides read TGTGCCAGCAGCTTCAATCCGGGCGGGACCTACGAGCAGTACTTC.